The clone carrying this T cell receptor (beta chain) was counted once. The sequenced patients had an expansion of CD8+CD57+ cells seen by flow cytometry. The blood sampling took place in patients who had so far received no therapy. This specimen belongs to a study of CD8+CD57+ T cells in acquired aplastic anemia. Germline V CDR1 and CDR2: KGHDR, SFDVKD. The CDR3 runs to 14 residues. Genomic DNA was employed as the template in profiling TCR beta VDJ and CDR3. MiXCR, applied by TCRdb to the reads, yields one record per CDR3 protein. The sample records 200,000 to 300,000 distinct CDR3 sequences, 65% to 90% being singletons.

The clonotype was recovered from a human donor with aplastic anemia. The chain uses TRBV24-1 and TRBJ2-7, with D perhaps matching TRBD2 (5 bases). The end of the DNA is better explained by TRBJ2-1, so the J call may be wrong. The specimen sequenced was sorted CD4+, CD8+, or CD8+CD57+ T cells (not recorded which) from PBMCs. CDR3 in amino acids: CATGQGGRTYEQFF. The CDR3, as DNA: TGTGCCACCGGCCAAGGCGGGCGGACGTACGAGCAGTTCTTC.